This T cell receptor (beta chain) was identified in a study of blood T cell repertoires in COVID-19. On the study more broadly: Acute-phase and convalescent COVID-19 samples originated in the United States, Italy and Spain. Nucleic acid was either cDNA or gDNA, and it came from T cells, B-cell-depleted T cells, or PBMCs.

The repertoire was sequenced with immunoSEQ multiplex PCR; TCRdb's copy has only in-frame clones and lacks some. The sample lists nearly 200,000 clones; roughly 86% were seen once. The CDR3 is 15 residues long. The junction had 7 bases not matched to a gene; V was cut back by 0 bases and J by 4 bases. Per germline, CDR1 GTSNPN and CDR2 SVGIG (reference sequence). This receptor was identified in a woman in her seventies with active or convalescent COVID-19. V gene TRBV30 combines with J gene TRBJ2-3, with 7 positions matching TRBD2. Sequencing was carried out using peripheral blood. The CDR3 region is CAWSVGSGIADTQYF. Written as DNA, the CDR3 is TGTGCCTGGAGTGTAGGGAGCGGGATTGCAGATACGCAGTATTTT.